A single sample gave rise to the 19 T cell receptor beta chains below, sequenced in a study of cytomegalovirus exposure and HLA in healthy donors. The PCR ran on 60 Vbeta and 13 Jbeta primers. Assay used: immunoSEQ multiplex PCR; TCRdb lists only in-frame clones, some missing. This table holds about 79,000 clones, about 68% found once. Sequenced material: PBMCs. The receptors derive from a man in his forties or fifties in good health and CMV-seropositive.

The V gene is TRBV18, the J gene TRBJ2-7; TRBD2 agrees at 10 bases. CDR3 length: 14 amino acids. The germline CDR1 and CDR2 sequences are KGHSH and LQKENI. Unmatched junction bases numbered 3, after V lost 0 bases and J lost 7 bases. CDR3: CASSPPLAGVEQYF. The CDR3, as DNA: TGTGCCAGCTCACCACCGCTAGCGGGAGTTGAGCAGTACTTC.

This clone was detected only a few times. The rearrangement links TRBV9 to TRBJ2-1, with 7 bases lining up with TRBD2. Germline V CDR1 and CDR2: SGDLS, YYNGEE. The CDR3 has 12 residues. Unmatched junction bases numbered 6, after V lost 0 bases and J lost 15 bases. The chain's CDR3 is CASSVEYGRLFF. The CDR3 DNA follows: TGTGCCAGCAGCGTAGAATACGGGAGGTTGTTCTTC.

This chain joins TRBV2 and TRBJ2-5; 7 nucleotides line up with TRBD1. The CDR3 consists of 14 residues. CDR1 is SNHLY and CDR2 is FYNNEI in the germline V gene. J gave up 2 bases and V 5 bases, and 5 bases lay outside the gene matches. The CDR3 spells CASSRPGGQETQYF. The CDR3 DNA follows: TGTGCCAGCAGTCGGCCAGGGGGTCAAGAGACCCAGTACTTC.

This rearrangement joins TRBV5-1 to TRBJ1-3; D is undetermined. The germline CDR1 and CDR2 sequences are SGHRS and YFSETQ. The CDR3 loop spans 15 amino acids. The V and J ends lost 0 bases and 4 bases respectively, with 11 bases between them. The CDR3 DNA follows: TGCGCCAGCAGCTTGGCCACGGGTACAGGAAACACCATATATTTT. This sequence encodes CASSLATGTGNTIYF.

The CDR3 protein is CASKTGQVYEQYF. CDR3 in DNA: TGTGCCAGCAAAACGGGACAGGTCTACGAGCAGTACTTC. This chain connects TRBV5-6 to TRBJ2-7; TRBD1 aligns across 8 bases. The germline V gene encodes CDR1 SGHDT and CDR2 YYEEEE. Germline trimming cut 6 bases from V and 3 bases from J; bases unmatched to any gene: 5. The CDR3 runs 13 residues.

The rearrangement uses TRBV4-1 and TRBJ2-1; 9 bases match TRBD2. J gave up 12 bases and V 0 bases, and 12 bases lay outside the gene matches. The CDR3 is 16 amino acids. In germline, CDR1 is MGHRA, CDR2 YSYEKL. This chain's CDR3 is CASSQDPGLARGAQFF. CDR3 DNA sequence: TGCGCCAGCAGCCAAGACCCGGGACTAGCTCGAGGGGCGCAGTTCTTC.

The chain combines TRBV28 with TRBJ2-6, with D unclear. Trimming removed 8 bases at V and 0 bases at J, with 14 bases between. This CDR3 region has 16 residues. Looked up from germline, CDR1 is MDHEN and CDR2 is SYDVKM. In nucleotides, the CDR3 is TGTGCCAGCTCCTCAGGCCCACCCTCTGGGGCCAACGTCCTGACTTTC. Protein sequence: CASSSGPPSGANVLTF.

This clone was observed a handful of times. The chain employs TRBV9 and TRBJ2-7; 11 nucleotides line up with TRBD1. This CDR3 has 16 residues. Germline V gene data show CDR1 as SGDLS and CDR2 as YYNGEE. J was trimmed by 6 bases and V by 0 bases; bases with no gene match: 8. CDR3 bases: TGTGCCAGCAGCGTAGGACCGGGACAGGGGGTGAGCGAGCAGTACTTC. This translates into CASSVGPGQGVSEQYF.

A single count supports this clone. The chain carries TRBV5-4 and TRBJ2-7; D gene unclear. The germline V gene has CDR1 SGHNT and CDR2 YYREEE (reference sequence). The CDR3 is made up of 15 amino acids. V was shortened by 7 bases and J by 5 bases, with 22 bases between the two germline ends. CDR3 protein: CASANLPQAPNEQYF. CDR3 in DNA: TGTGCCAGCGCCAATCTTCCGCAGGCTCCTAACGAGCAGTACTTC.

A note on this clone: The junction and the germline gene differ at one end; a read error may be behind it. The chain combines TRBV18 with TRBJ2-7; D unclear. The CDR3 totals 8 residues. Germline lookup yields CDR1 KGHSH and CDR2 LQKENI. The CDR3 DNA follows: TGTGCCAGCTCCCCTCGGGACTTC. Its translation: CASSPRDF.

There are a few counts of this clone. The chain uses TRBV9 and TRBJ2-2, with 14 bases aligning to TRBD2. After removal of 4 bases from V and 5 bases from J, the junction contained 13 bases not matched to a gene. CDR1 is SGDLS and CDR2 is YYNGEE in the germline V gene. This CDR3 spans 19 amino acids. The CDR3 here is CASSTTGLAGGRSTGELFF. The CDR3 nucleotides read TGTGCCAGCAGCACCACTGGACTAGCGGGGGGCCGATCGACCGGGGAGCTGTTTTTT.

The genes are TRBV6-1 and TRBJ2-2, with 7 bases matching TRBD1. CDR3 size: 14 residues. The V gene end was trimmed by 5 bases and the J gene end by 14 bases; junction bases not matched to a gene: 14. Germline V lookup: CDR1 MNHNS, CDR2 SASEGT. CDR3 region: CASSHTTGAPGLFF. CDR3 in DNA: TGTGCCAGCAGTCACACTACAGGGGCCCCCGGTCTGTTTTTT.

There are a few counts of this clone. V and J are TRBV7-3 and TRBJ2-1; tentative D call: TRBD2 (6 bases). Per germline, CDR1 SGHTA and CDR2 FQGTGA. Trimming took 5 bases from V and 0 from J, leaving 14 bases between them. The CDR3 consists of 16 residues. The CDR3 reads CASSAGGSFSYNEQFF. CDR3 bases: TGTGCCAGCAGCGCCGGGGGTAGCTTCTCCTACAATGAGCAGTTCTTC.

The chain recombines TRBV27 with TRBJ2-3, with TRBD1 matching 7 bases. Looked up from germline, CDR1 is MNHEY and CDR2 is SMNVEV (reference sequence). The CDR3 has 14 amino acids. Germline trimming cut 3 bases from V and 3 bases from J; bases unmatched to any gene: 3. The CDR3 region has the DNA TGTGCCAGCAGTTTCGGCAGGGGGACAGATACGCAGTATTTT. Protein: CASSFGRGTDTQYF.

This clone was counted a few times. In DNA, the CDR3 is TGTGCCAGCAGCTCGACAGAAAATCAGCCCCAGCATTTT. This encodes CASSSTENQPQHF. The chain has TRBV7-6 and TRBJ1-5, with D perhaps TRBD1 (5 bases). The germline CDR1 and CDR2 sequences are SGHVS and FNYEAQ. The CDR3 runs 13 residues. The V and J ends lost 4 bases and 4 bases respectively, with 8 bases between them. The full variable domain, in which reference TRBV7-6 and TRBJ1-5 provide the parts outside the CDR3, is GAGVSQSPRYKVTKRGQDVALRCDPISGHVSLYWYRQALGQGPEFLTYFNYEAQQDKSGLPNDRFSAERPEGSISTLTIQRTEQRDSAMYRCASSSTENQPQHFGDGTRLSIL.

This rearrangement joins TRBV7-8 to TRBJ2-3, with TRBD2 matching 10 bases. This CDR3 has 15 residues. CDR1 is SGHVS and CDR2 is FQNEAQ in the germline V gene. The V gene end was trimmed by 4 bases and the J gene end by 2 bases; junction bases not matched to a gene: 3. Here the CDR3 DNA reads TGTGCCAGCAGCTCTCTAGCGGGGGTCACAGATACGCAGTATTTT. Its translation is CASSSLAGVTDTQYF.

This clone occurred a few times. The chain employs TRBV5-1 and TRBJ2-7, with 10 nucleotides matching TRBD1. CDR1 is SGHRS and CDR2 is YFSETQ in the germline V gene. This CDR3 comprises 15 residues. V was clipped by 2 bases and J by 5 bases; unmatched bases: 7. The DNA of the CDR3 is TGCGCCAGCAGCTTAATAAGGGACAGGGGAAACGAGCAGTACTTC. It yields the protein CASSLIRDRGNEQYF.

The J gene is TRBJ1-3, the V gene TRBV28; D is undetermined. Trimming left V 5 bases short and J 1 base short, with 18 bases between. This CDR3 is built from 17 residues. Germline V CDR1 and CDR2: MDHEN, SYDVKM. This CDR3 reads CASSLTYSPSSGNTIYF. Here the CDR3 DNA reads TGTGCCAGCAGTCTCACATACAGCCCTTCTTCTGGAAACACCATATATTTT.

The chain uses TRBV6-5 and TRBJ1-1; D may be TRBD1 (5 bases). V lost 8 bases to trimming and J lost 1 base, with 17 bases between them. The CDR3 loop spans 15 amino acids. Germline V gene data show CDR1 as MNHEY and CDR2 as SVGAGI. CDR3 sequence reads: CASHPGGGWNTEAFF. Written as DNA, the CDR3 is TGTGCCAGCCATCCTGGGGGAGGGTGGAACACTGAAGCTTTCTTT.